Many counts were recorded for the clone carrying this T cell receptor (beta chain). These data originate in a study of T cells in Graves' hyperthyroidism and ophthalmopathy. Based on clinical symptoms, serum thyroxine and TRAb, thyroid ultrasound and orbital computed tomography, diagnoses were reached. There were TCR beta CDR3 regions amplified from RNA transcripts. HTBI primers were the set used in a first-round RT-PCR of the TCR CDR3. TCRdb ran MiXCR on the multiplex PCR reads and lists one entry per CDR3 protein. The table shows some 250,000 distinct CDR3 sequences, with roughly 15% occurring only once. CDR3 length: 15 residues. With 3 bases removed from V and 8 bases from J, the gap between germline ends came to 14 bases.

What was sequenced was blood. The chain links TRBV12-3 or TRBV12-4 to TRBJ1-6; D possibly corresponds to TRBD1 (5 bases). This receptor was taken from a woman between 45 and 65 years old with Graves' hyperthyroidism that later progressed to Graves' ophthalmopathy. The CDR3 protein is CASSFEFTRDSPLHF. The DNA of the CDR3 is TGTGCCAGCAGTTTTGAATTTACCAGGGATTCACCCCTCCACTTT.